Below, 7 T cell receptor beta chains from the same sample are listed, as sequenced in a study of T cell responses to AZD1222 COVID-19 vaccine. Clones were read by immunoSEQ multiplex PCR, and TCRdb kept only the in-frame ones, dropping some. The profile shows 85,000 to 95,000 clones, about nine tenths of them singletons. The starting material was peripheral blood, obtained 28 days after the second AZD1222 dose. The receptors shown here come from an adult who received the AZD1222 COVID-19 vaccine.

The CDR3 loop is CASSLAVNYGYTF. CDR3 DNA: TGTGCCAGCAGTTTAGCCGTTAACTATGGCTACACCTTC. The chain links TRBV27 to TRBJ1-2; the D is unclear. Germline V gives CDR1 MNHEY, CDR2 SMNVEV (reference sequence). The CDR3 extends over 13 amino acids. V was clipped by 2 bases and J by 1 base, with 5 bases between them.

The DNA of the CDR3 is TGCGCCAGCAGCCAAGATCCCGGGGGGTCCGCAGATACGCAGTATTTT. Translating it yields CASSQDPGGSADTQYF. V is TRBV4-3 and J is TRBJ2-3; 7 bases line up with TRBD2. CDR3 length: 16 residues. Per germline, CDR1 LGHNA and CDR2 YSLEER. V was clipped by 0 bases and J by 4 bases; unmatched bases: 7.

The V gene is TRBV19, the J gene TRBJ1-2, with D possibly matching TRBD1 (6 bases). V was trimmed by 5 bases and J by 4 bases, leaving 14 bases between them. The length of the CDR3 is 14 residues. CDR1 is LNHDA, CDR2 SQIVND, per germline (reference sequence). As DNA, the CDR3 is TGTGCCAGTAGTTCCCCAGGGGCGCCCTATGGCTACACCTTC. Translated: CASSSPGAPYGYTF.

V is TRBV14 and J is TRBJ1-6, with TRBD1 matching 8 bases. Germline V lookup: CDR1 SGHDN, CDR2 FVKESK. Trimming removed 1 base from V and 6 bases from J; junction bases left unmatched: 5. This CDR3 is built from 16 residues. The CDR3 protein is CASSQGQGARNSPLHF. The CDR3 DNA reads as TGTGCCAGCAGCCAAGGGCAGGGGGCGCGTAATTCACCCCTCCACTTT.

This clone was seen just once. This chain joins TRBV27 and TRBJ1-6; weak D call: TRBD1 (6 bases). CDR1 and CDR2 from the germline V gene are MNHEY and SMNVEV (reference sequence). The V end lost 3 bases, the J end lost 9 bases, and 12 bases lay between the germline ends. This CDR3 spans 14 amino acids. The CDR3 DNA reads as TGTGCCAGCAGTTTCGGGGGCGACGGTTCACCCCTCCACTTT. This encodes CASSFGGDGSPLHF.

The gene calls are TRBV4-3 and TRBJ2-1; unclear D gene. CDR1 is LGHNA, CDR2 YSLEER, per germline. The CDR3 has 17 residues. Trimming left V 0 bases short and J 3 bases short, with 15 bases between. CDR3 in amino acids: CASSQDRSHSLYNEQFF. In DNA form, the CDR3 reads TGCGCCAGCAGCCAAGATAGGTCCCACTCCCTCTACAATGAGCAGTTCTTC.

This chain links TRBV5-6 with TRBJ1-2, with 7 nucleotides matching TRBD1. Unmatched junction bases numbered 12, after V lost 5 bases and J lost 8 bases. CDR1 and CDR2 from the germline V gene are SGHDT and YYEEEE. The CDR3 has 14 residues. The CDR3 is CASSRDRGVDGYTF. The CDR3 nucleotides are TGTGCCAGCAGTAGGGACAGAGGCGTCGACGGCTACACCTTC.